The source of this T cell receptor beta chain is a study of cytomegalovirus exposure and HLA in healthy donors. Both 60 Vbeta primers and 13 Jbeta primers went into the PCR. TCRdb keeps only in-frame clones here, not all; method: immunoSEQ multiplex PCR. The sample lists 110,000 to 150,000 clones; 75% to 90% were seen once. V was cut by 6 bases and J by 4 bases, with 9 bases left in between. The CDR3 has 12 residues. Germline loops: CDR1 LGHNT, CDR2 FRNRAP. It was healthy bone marrow donors who served as donors. What was sequenced was PBMCs. The gene calls are TRBV12-5 and TRBJ1-1; TRBD1 might be the D (5 bases). The sequence came from a man aged 35-49 years in good health and CMV-seronegative. CDR3 sequence: CASGKGVTEAFF. In DNA form, the CDR3 reads TGTGCTAGTGGCAAAGGGGTCACTGAAGCTTTCTTT.